A selection of T cell receptor beta chains follows, all from one sample in a study of shared clonotypes between healthy human individuals. Method: immunoSEQ multiplex PCR; TCRdb's copy keeps in-frame clones and lacks some. The sample lists approximately 2.5 million clones, around nine tenths occurring once. Sequencing was carried out using naive CD4+ T cells sorted from blood. These TCRs come from a man aged 18 to 30 in good health. Both conserved end residues are part of each CDR3. A D gene is named only where the DNA matches it firmly. Rows give clone size only sometimes, using once, few, many, or a class for an expanded clone.

NA	TRBV5-6	TRBD2	TRBJ2-7	TGTGCCAGCAGCTTGGTCCCTAGCGGGTCTCCCTACGAGCAGTACTTC	CASSLVPSGSPYEQYF
NA	TRBV5-1	NA	TRBJ2-3	TGCGCCAGCAGCTTGGGCCAGGACTTCACAGATACGCAGTATTTT	CASSLGQDFTDTQYF
once	TRBV5-1	TRBD1	TRBJ2-2	TGCGCCAGCAGCACTAGACAGGGTTCACCCGGGGAGCTGTTTTTT	CASSTRQGSPGELFF
NA	TRBV11-2	TRBD1	TRBJ2-2	TGTGCCAGCAGCGCCCGACAGGGCACCGGGGAGCTGTTTTTT	CASSARQGTGELFF
NA	TRBV9	NA	TRBJ1-2	TGTGCCAGCACCCGGGGGGAGGGGAGCTATGGCTACACCTTC	CASTRGEGSYGYTF
NA	TRBV6-6	NA	TRBJ1-4	TGTGCCAGCCGAAATGTCGCAGGGAGTAATGAAAAACTGTTTTTT	CASRNVAGSNEKLFF
NA	TRBV6-1	TRBD1	TRBJ1-5	TGTGCCAGCAGTGATTTAGGGACAGGGGGACCCAATCAGCCCCAGCATTTT	CASSDLGTGGPNQPQHF
once	TRBV11-2	NA	TRBJ2-1	TGTGCCAGCAGCCACTATGTTGAGCAGTTCTTC	CASSHYVEQFF
NA	TRBV28	NA	TRBJ1-4	TGTGCCAGCAGCCCCAGAGAAAAACTGTTTTTT	CASSPREKLFF
NA	TRBV7-8	NA	TRBJ1-5	TGTGCCAGCAGCTTTGCCGGCGGGCCCCAGCATTTT	CASSFAGGPQHF
NA	TRBV28	NA	TRBJ2-7	TGTGCCAGCAGTGCGAGCAGGGTTAGCGAGCAGTACTTC	CASSASRVSEQYF
NA	TRBV6-1	NA	TRBJ1-2	TGTGCCAGCAGTGACAAGGGGAACTATGGCTACACCTTC	CASSDKGNYGYTF
NA	TRBV27	NA	TRBJ2-2	TGTGCCAGCAGTTTACTGCCCACCGGGGAGCTGTTTTTT	CASSLLPTGELFF
NA	TRBV6-5	NA	TRBJ2-7	TGTGCCAGCACCCGAGGAGGGAGCTCCTACGAGCAGTACTTC	CASTRGGSSYEQYF
NA	TRBV9	TRBD2	TRBJ2-1	TGTGCCAGCAGCGTAGTAGCGGGAGGGCCTCATGAGCAGTTCTTC	CASSVVAGGPHEQFF
NA	TRBV5-1	NA	TRBJ2-7	TGCGCCAGCAGCACACGACAGGCCAGCCACGAGCAGTACTTC	CASSTRQASHEQYF
NA	TRBV10-2	NA	TRBJ1-3	TGCGCCAGCAGACCCGGGACCACTGGAAACACCATATATTTT	CASRPGTTGNTIYF